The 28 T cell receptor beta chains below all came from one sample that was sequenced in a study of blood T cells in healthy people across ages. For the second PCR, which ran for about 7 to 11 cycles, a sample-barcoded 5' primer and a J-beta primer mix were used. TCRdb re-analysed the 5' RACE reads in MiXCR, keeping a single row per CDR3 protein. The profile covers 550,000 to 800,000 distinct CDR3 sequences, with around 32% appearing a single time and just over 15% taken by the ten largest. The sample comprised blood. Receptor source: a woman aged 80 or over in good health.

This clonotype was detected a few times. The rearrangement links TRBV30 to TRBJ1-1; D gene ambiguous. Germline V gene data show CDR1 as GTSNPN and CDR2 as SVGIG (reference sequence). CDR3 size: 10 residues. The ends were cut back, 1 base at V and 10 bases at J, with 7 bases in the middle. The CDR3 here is CAWSAVGAFF. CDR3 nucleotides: TGTGCCTGGAGTGCAGTTGGAGCTTTCTTT.

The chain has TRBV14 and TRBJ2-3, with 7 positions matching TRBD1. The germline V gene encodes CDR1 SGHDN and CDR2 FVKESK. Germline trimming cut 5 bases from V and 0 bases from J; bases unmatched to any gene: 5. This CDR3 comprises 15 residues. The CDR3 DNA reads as TGTGCCAGCAGCTCCCACAGGGGAAGCACAGATACGCAGTATTTT. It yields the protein CASSSHRGSTDTQYF.

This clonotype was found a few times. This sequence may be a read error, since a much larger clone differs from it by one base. The CDR3 DNA reads as TGTGCCAGCAGGTACCGACAGAACTATGGCTACACCTTC. This codes for CASRYRQNYGYTF. The chain is built from TRBV6-2 or TRBV6-3 and TRBJ1-2; weak D call: TRBD1 (5 bases). Trimming left V 6 bases short and J 2 bases short, with 10 bases between. The CDR3 has 13 residues. In germline, CDR1 is MNHEY, CDR2 SVGEGT.

The CDR3 spells CASSLLQGNYGYTF. The CDR3 bases are TGCGCCAGCAGCTTGTTACAGGGGAACTATGGCTACACCTTC. V gene TRBV5-1 combines with J gene TRBJ1-2; 7 bases are shared with TRBD1. J was trimmed by 2 bases and V by 1 base; bases with no gene match: 2. Germline CDR1 SGHRS, CDR2 YFSETQ. The length of the CDR3 is 14 residues.

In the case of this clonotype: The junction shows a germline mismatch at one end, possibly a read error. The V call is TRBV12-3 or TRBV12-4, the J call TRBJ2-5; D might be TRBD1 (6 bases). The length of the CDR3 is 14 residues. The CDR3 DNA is TGTGTCAGCAGTTCCACTATTGGACGGACAGAGCAGTACTTC. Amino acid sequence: CVSSSTIGRTEQYF.

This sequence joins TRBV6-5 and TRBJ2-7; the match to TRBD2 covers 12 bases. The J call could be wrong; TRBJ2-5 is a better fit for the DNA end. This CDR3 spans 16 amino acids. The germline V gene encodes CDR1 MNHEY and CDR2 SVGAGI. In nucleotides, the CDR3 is TGTGCCAGCAGTTCCCGTGGCCTAGCGGGAGGGGAGACCCAGTACTTC. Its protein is CASSSRGLAGGETQYF.

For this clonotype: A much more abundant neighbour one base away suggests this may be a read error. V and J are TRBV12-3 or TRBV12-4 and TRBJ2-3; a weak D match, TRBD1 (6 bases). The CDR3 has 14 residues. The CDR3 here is CASSLRGMADAQYF. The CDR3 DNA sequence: TGTGCCAGCAGCCTTAGGGGGATGGCAGATGCGCAGTATTTT.

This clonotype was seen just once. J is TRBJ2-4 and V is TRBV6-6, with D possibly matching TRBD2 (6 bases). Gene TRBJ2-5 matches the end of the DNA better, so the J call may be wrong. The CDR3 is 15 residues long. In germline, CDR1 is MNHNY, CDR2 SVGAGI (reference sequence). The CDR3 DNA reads TGTGCCAGCAGTTATTGGGGGGAGAGACAAGAGACCCAGTACTTC. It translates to CASSYWGERQETQYF.

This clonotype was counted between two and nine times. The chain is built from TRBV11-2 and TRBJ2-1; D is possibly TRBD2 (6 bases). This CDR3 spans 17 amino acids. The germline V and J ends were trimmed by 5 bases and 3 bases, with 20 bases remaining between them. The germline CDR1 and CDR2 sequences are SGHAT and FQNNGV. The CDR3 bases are TGTGCCAGCAGCCTACAGGTGACTAGGGCCGACTACAATGAGCAGTTCTTC. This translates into CASSLQVTRADYNEQFF.

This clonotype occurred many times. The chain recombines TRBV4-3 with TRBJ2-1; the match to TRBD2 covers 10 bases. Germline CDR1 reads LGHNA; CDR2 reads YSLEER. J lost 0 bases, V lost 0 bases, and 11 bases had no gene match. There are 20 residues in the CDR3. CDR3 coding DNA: TGCGCCAGCAGCCAAGAGAGGCCTAGCGGGGGTAGGAGCTCCTACAATGAGCAGTTCTTC. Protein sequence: CASSQERPSGGRSSYNEQFF.

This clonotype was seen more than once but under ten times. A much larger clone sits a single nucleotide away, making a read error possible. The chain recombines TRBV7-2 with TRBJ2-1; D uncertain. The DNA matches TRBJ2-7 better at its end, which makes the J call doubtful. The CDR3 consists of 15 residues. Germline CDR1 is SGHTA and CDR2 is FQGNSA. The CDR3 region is CASSLEVYSYNEQYF. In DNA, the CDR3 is TGTGCCAGCAGTCTTGAGGTGTACTCCTACAATGAGCAGTACTTC.

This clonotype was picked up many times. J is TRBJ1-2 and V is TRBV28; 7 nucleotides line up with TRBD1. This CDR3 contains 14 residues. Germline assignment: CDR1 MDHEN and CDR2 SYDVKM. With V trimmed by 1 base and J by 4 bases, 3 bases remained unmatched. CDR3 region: CASSLSDRSYGYTF. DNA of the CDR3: TGTGCCAGCAGTTTATCGGACAGGTCCTATGGCTACACCTTC.

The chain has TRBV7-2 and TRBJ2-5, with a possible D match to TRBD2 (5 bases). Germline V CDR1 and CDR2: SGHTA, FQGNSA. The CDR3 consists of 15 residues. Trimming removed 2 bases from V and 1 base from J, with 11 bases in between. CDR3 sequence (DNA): TGTGCCAGCAGCTTATACCTGAGGGCCCAAGAGACCCAGTACTTC. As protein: CASSLYLRAQETQYF.

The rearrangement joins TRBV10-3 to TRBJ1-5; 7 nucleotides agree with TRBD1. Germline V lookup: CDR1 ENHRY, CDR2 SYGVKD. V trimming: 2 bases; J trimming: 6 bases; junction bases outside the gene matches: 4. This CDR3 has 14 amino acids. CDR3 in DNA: TGTGCCATCAGTGAGGAGACAGGGAGTCAGCCCCAGCATTTT. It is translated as CAISEETGSQPQHF.

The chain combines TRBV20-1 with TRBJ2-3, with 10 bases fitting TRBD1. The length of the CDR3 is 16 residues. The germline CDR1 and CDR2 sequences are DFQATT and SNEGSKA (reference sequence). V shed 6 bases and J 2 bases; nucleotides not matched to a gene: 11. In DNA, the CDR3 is TGCAGTGCGATCTGGAACGGACAGGGGGTCACAGATACGCAGTATTTT. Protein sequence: CSAIWNGQGVTDTQYF.

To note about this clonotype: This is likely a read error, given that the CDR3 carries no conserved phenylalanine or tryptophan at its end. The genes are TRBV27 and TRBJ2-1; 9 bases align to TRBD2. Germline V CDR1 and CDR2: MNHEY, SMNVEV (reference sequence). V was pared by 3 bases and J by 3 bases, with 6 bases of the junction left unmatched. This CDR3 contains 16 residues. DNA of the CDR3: TGTGCCAGCAGTTTGTTGACTAGCGGTAACTACAATGAGCAGTTCGTC. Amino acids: CASSLLTSGNYNEQFV.

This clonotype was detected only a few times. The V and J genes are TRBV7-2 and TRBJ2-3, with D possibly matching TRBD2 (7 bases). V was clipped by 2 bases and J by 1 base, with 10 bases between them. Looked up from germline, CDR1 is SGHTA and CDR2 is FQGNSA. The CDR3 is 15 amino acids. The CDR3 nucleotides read TGTGCCAGCAGCTTACACGGGGGGCGCACAGATACGCAGTATTTT. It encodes CASSLHGGRTDTQYF. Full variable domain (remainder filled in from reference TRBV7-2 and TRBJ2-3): GAGVSQSPSNKVTEKGKDVELRCDPISGHTALYWYRQSLGQGLEFLIYFQGNSAPDKSGLPSDRFSAERTGGSVSTLTIQRTQQEDSAVYLCASSLHGGRTDTQYFGPGTRLTVL.

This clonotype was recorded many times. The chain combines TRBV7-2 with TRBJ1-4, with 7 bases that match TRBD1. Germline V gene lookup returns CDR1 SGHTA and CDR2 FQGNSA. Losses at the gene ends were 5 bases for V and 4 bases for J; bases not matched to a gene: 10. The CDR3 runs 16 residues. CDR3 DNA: TGTGCCAGCAGCGAACAGGGGAATGTGGATAATGAAAAACTGTTTTTT. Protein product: CASSEQGNVDNEKLFF.

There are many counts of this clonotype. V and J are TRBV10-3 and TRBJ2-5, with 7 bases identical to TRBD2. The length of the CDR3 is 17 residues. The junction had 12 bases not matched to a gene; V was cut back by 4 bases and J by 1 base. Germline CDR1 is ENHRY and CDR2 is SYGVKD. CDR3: CAISASGSGASQETQYF. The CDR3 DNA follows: TGTGCCATCAGTGCGTCGGGCAGCGGGGCTTCCCAAGAGACCCAGTACTTC.

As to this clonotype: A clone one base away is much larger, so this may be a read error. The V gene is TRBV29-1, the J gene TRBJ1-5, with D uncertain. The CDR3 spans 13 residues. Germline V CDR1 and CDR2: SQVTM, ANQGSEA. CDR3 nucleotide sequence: TGCAGCGTTGTAGAGAGGCTCGATCAGCCCAAGCATTTT. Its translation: CSVVERLDQPKHF. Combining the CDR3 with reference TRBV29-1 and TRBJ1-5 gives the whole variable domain SAVISQKPSRDICQRGTSLTIQCQVDSQVTMMFWYRQQPGQSLTLIATANQGSEATYESGFVIDKFPISRPNLTFSTLTVSNMSPEDSSIYLCSVVERLDQPKHFGDGTRLSIL.

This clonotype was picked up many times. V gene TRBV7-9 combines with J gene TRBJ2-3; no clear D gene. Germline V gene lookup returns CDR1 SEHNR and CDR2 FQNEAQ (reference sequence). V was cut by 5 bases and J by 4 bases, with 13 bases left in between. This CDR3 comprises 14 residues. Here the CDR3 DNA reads TGTGCCAGCAGCAACAATCGTGACGCAGATACGCAGTATTTT. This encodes CASSNNRDADTQYF.

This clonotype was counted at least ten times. This CDR3 is CASGRGQGPSREQYF. CDR3 in DNA: TGTGCCAGCGGCCGGGGACAGGGGCCATCGCGGGAGCAGTACTTC. This chain links TRBV7-2 with TRBJ2-7; TRBD1 matches at 10 bases. The V and J ends lost 8 bases and 7 bases, in that order; junction bases with no gene match: 14. This CDR3 is 15 amino acids long. CDR1 SGHTA and CDR2 FQGNSA come from the germline V gene.

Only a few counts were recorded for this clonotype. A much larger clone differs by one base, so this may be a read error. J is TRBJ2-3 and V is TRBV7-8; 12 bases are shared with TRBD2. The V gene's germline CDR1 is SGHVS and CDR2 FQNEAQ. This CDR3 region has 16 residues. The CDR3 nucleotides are TGTGCCAGCAGCATGACTAGCGGGGGAAGAACAGATTCGCAGTATTTT. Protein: CASSMTSGGRTDSQYF.

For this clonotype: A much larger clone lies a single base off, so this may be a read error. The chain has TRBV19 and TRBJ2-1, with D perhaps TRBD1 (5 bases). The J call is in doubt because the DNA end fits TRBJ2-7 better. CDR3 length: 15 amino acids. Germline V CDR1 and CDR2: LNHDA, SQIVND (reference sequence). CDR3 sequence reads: CASSIYRSSYNEQYF. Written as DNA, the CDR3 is TGTGCCAGTAGTATTTACAGGAGCTCCTACAATGAGCAGTACTTC.

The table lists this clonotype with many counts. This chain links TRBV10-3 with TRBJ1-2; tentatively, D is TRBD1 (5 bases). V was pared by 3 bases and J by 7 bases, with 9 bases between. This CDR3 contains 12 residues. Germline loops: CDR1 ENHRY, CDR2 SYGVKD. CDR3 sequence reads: CAISDDRGGYTF. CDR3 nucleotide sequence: TGTGCCATCAGTGATGATAGGGGTGGCTACACCTTC.

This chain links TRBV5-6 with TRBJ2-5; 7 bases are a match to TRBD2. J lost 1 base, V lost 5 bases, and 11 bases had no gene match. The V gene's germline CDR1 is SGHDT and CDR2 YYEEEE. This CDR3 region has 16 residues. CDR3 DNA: TGTGCCAGCAGTCCGGATAGCGGGCGGCCCCAAGAGACCCAGTACTTC. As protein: CASSPDSGRPQETQYF. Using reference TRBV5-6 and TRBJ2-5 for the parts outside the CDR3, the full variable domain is DAGVTQSPTHLIKTRGQQVTLRCSPKSGHDTVSWYQQALGQGPQFIFQYYEEEERQRGNFPDRFSGHQFPNYSSELNVNALLLGDSALYLCASSPDSGRPQETQYFGPGTRLLVL.

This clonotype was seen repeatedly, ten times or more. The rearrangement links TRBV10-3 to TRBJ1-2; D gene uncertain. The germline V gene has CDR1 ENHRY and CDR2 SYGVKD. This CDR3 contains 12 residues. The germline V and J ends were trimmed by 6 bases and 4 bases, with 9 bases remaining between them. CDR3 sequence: CAIRGTGYGYTF. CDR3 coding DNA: TGTGCCATCAGGGGAACTGGCTATGGCTACACCTTC.

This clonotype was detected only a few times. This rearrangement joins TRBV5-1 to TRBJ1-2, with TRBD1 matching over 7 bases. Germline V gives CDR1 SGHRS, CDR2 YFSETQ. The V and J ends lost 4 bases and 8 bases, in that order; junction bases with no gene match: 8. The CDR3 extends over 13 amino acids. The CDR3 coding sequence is TGCGCCAGCAGCGGACGACAGGGATCAGGCTACACCTTC. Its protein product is CASSGRQGSGYTF. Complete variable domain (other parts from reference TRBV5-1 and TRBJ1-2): KAGVTQTPRYLIKTRGQQVTLSCSPISGHRSVSWYQQTPGQGLQFLFEYFSETQRNKGNFPGRFSGRQFSNSRSEMNVSTLELGDSALYLCASSGRQGSGYTFGSGTRLTVV.